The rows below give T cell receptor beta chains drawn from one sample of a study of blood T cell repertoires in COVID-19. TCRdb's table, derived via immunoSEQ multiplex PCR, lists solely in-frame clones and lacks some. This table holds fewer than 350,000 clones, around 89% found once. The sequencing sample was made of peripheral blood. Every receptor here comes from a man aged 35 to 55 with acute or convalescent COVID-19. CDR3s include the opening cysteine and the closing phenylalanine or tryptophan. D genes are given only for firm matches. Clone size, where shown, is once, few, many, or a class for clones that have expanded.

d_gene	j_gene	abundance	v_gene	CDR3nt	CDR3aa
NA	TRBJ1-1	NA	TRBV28	TGTGCCACAAGAAACAGGTATAACACTGAAGCTTTCTTT	CATRNRYNTEAFF
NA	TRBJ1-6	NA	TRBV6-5	TGTGCCAGCAGTACCCAGGGGAATTCACCCCTCCACTTT	CASSTQGNSPLHF
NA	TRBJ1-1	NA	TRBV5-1	TGCGCCAGCAGCCTAACACAGGGAATGAACACTGAAGCTTTCTTT	CASSLTQGMNTEAFF
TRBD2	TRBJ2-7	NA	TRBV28	TGTGCCAGCAGTTTAGATAGCGGGGCCCTGGATGAGCAGTACTTC	CASSLDSGALDEQYF
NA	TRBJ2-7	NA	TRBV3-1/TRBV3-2	TGTGCCAGCAGCCTACAACAGGGTTACGAGCAGTACTTC	CASSLQQGYEQYF
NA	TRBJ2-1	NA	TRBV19	TGTGCAACCGGCCTGGGGGGCTCCTACAATGAGCAGTTCTTC	CATGLGGSYNEQFF
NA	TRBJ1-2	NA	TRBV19	TGTGCCAGTAGTCCGGGACTCCCCTATGGCTACACCTTC	CASSPGLPYGYTF
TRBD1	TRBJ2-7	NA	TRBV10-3	TGTGCCATCTGGGTGGGACAGGGCCCCTACGAGCAGTACTTC	CAIWVGQGPYEQYF
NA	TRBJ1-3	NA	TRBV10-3	TGTGCCATCAGTCCCGGGGGTAACTCTGGAAACACCATATATTTT	CAISPGGNSGNTIYF
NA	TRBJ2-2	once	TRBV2	TGTGCCAGCAGTGTTACAGTTACCGGGGAGCTGTTTTTT	CASSVTVTGELFF
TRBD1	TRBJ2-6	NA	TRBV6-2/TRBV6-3	TGTGCCAGCAGTTACCCCCTAACAGGGGTTAGCTCTGGGGCCAACGTCCTGACTTTC	CASSYPLTGVSSGANVLTF
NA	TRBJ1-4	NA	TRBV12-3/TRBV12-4	TGTGCCAGCAGCCCTCGGGGTGAAAAACTGTTTTTT	CASSPRGEKLFF
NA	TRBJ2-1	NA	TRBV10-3	TGTGCCATCAGTGAGCGGTTTTACAATGAGCAGTTCTTC	CAISERFYNEQFF
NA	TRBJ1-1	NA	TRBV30	TGTGCCTGTCCAAGCAGGGGCGGAAACACTGAAGCTTTCTTT	CACPSRGGNTEAFF
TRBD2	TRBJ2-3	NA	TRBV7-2	TGTGCCAGCAGCTTGTCTAGCGGGGGGTGGGGTACGCAGTATTTT	CASSLSSGGWGTQYF
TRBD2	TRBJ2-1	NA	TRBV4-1	TGCGCCAGCAGCCTCGGGAGCGGGGGGTTATACAATGAGCAGTTCTTC	CASSLGSGGLYNEQFF
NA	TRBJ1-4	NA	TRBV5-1	TGCGCCAGCAGCCAAACTACAGGGCTTGAGGAAAAACTGTTTTTT	CASSQTTGLEEKLFF
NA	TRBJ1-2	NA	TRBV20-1	TGCAGTGCTAGTAGTGGAACCCGAAAGAACAGGGATAACTATGGCTACACCTTC	CSASSGTRKNRDNYGYTF
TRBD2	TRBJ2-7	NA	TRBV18	TGTGCCAGCTCACCCACTAGCGGGGGGGCCTACGAGCAGTACTTC	CASSPTSGGAYEQYF
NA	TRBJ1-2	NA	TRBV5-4	TGTGCCAGCCACGAGACAGCAATAAACTATGGCTACACCTTC	CASHETAINYGYTF
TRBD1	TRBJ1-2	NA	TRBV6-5	TGTGCCAGCAGGACCGGGACAGGGTTTTATGGCTACACCTTC	CASRTGTGFYGYTF
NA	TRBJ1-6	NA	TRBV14	TGTGCCAGCAGCCGCCGAGGGGGGGGGAATTCACCCCTCCACTTT	CASSRRGGGNSPLHF
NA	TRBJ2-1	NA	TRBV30	TGTGCCTGGAGTCGGGTGGATGAGCAGTTCTTC	CAWSRVDEQFF
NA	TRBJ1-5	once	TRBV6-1	TGTGCCAGCGGGATGTCTGGGAGTAGCAATCAGCCCCAGCATTTT	CASGMSGSSNQPQHF
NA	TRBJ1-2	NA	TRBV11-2	TGTGCCAGCAGCTCGCCTCGAGGACTGTTTAACTATGGCTACACCTTC	CASSSPRGLFNYGYTF
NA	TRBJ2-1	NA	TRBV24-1	TGTGCCACCAGTTCTCCGTCCAGGTTAAGCTCCTACAATGAGCAGTTCTTC	CATSSPSRLSSYNEQFF
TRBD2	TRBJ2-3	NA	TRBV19	TGTGCCAGTAGTCCGAGGACTAGCGGGGGGGCAGTGAGAGATACGCAGTATTTT	CASSPRTSGGAVRDTQYF
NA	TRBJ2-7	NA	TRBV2	TGTGCCAGCAGCGGGGGGCCTAGAGAGCAGTACTTC	CASSGGPREQYF
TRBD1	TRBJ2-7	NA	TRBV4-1	TGCGCCAGCAGCCTGGGACAGGGAGCCTACGAGCAGTACTTC	CASSLGQGAYEQYF
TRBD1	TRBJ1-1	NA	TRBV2	TGTGCCAGCAGTTGGACAGGGATTGAAGCTTTCTTT	CASSWTGIEAFF
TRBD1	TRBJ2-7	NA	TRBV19	TGTGCCAGTAGTATAAGAATGACAGGGTTTTACGAGCAGTACTTC	CASSIRMTGFYEQYF
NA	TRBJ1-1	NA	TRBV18	TGTGCCAGCTCACCAAACACCGGGGGCACTGAAGCTTTCTTT	CASSPNTGGTEAFF
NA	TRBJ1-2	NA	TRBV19	TGTGCCAGTACCTCCCGGCCCCGGGGTGGCTACACCTTC	CASTSRPRGGYTF
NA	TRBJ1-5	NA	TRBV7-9	TGTGCCAGCAGCCAGTCGGGGTCTGGCAATCAGCCCCAGCATTTT	CASSQSGSGNQPQHF
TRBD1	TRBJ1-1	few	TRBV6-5	TGTGCCAGCAACCAGGGGGCGCGCACTGAAGCTTTCTTT	CASNQGARTEAFF
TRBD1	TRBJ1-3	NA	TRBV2	TGTGCCAGCAGTGGACAGGGAGGAGGAAACACCATATATTTT	CASSGQGGGNTIYF